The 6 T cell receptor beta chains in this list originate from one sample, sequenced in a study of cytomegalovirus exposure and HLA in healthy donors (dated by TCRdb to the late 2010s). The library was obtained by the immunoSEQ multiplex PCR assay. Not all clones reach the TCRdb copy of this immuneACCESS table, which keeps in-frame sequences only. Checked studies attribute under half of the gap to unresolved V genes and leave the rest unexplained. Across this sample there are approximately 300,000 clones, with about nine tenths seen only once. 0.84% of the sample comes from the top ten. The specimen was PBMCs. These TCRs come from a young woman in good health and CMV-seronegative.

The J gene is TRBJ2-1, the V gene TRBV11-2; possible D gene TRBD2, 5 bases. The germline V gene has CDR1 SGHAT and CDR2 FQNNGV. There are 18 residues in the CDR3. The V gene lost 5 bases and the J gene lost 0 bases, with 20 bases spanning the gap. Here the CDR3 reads CASSPRGGAPSSYNEQFF. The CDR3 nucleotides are TGTGCCAGCAGCCCCCGTGGAGGAGCTCCGAGCTCCTACAATGAGCAGTTCTTC.

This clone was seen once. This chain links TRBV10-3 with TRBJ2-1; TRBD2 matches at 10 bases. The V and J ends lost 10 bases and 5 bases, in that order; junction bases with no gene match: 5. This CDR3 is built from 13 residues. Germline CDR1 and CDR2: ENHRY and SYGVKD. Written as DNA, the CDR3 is TGTGCCACAACCAGCGGGGGGGACAATGAGCAGTTCTTC. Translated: CATTSGGDNEQFF.

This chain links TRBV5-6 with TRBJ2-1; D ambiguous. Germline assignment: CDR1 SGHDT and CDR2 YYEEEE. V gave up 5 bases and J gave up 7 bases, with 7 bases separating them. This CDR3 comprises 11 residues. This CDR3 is CASSYYNEQFF. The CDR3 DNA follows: TGTGCCAGCAGTTACTATAATGAGCAGTTCTTC.

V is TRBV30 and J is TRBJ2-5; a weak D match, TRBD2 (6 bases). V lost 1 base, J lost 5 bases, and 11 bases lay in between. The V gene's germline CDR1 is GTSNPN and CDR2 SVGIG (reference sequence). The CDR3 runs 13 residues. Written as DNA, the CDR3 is TGTGCCTGGAGTGGAGGAAGCGGGGAGACCCAGTACTTC. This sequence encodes CAWSGGSGETQYF.

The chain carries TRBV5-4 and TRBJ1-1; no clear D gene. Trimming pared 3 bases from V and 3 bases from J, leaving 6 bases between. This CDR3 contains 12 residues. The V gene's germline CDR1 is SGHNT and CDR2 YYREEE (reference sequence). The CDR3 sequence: CASSYRDTEAFF. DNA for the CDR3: TGTGCCAGCAGCTACCGGGACACTGAAGCTTTCTTT. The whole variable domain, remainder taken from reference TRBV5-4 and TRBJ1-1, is ETGVTQSPTHLIKTRGQQVTLRCSSQSGHNTVSWYQQALGQGPQFIFQYYREEENGRGNFPPRFSGLQFPNYSSELNVNALELDDSALYLCASSYRDTEAFFGQGTRLTVV.

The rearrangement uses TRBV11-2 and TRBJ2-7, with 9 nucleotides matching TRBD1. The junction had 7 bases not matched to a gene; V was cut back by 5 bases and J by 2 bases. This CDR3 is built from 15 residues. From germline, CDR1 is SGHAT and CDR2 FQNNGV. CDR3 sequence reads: CASSPLGQGTYEQYF. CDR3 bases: TGTGCCAGCAGCCCGCTGGGACAGGGAACCTACGAGCAGTACTTC.